This T cell receptor (beta chain) was recovered during a study of blood T cell repertoires in COVID-19. Overall study: Material from acute and convalescent COVID-19 was sourced from the United States, Italy and Spain. T cells, B-cell-depleted T cells, or PBMCs provided the cDNA or gDNA that served as material.

In the original analysis: Reference gene primer amplification in the assay estimated nucleated cell counts. Libraries were prepared by immunoSEQ multiplex PCR; TCRdb keeps only in-frame clonotypes and omits some of them. Clone size and V and J calls were adopted from that table, with D and trimming inferred from the DNA. The sample records just over 15,000 clones, approximately 78% being singletons. Germline CDR1 and CDR2: SGHTA and FQGNSA. The CDR3 spans 15 residues. V shed 5 bases and J 3 bases; nucleotides not matched to a gene: 6. The chain is built from TRBV7-2 and TRBJ2-1; 8 positions match TRBD1. Specimen: peripheral blood. The TCR sequence derives from a man older than 75 with active or convalescent COVID-19. The CDR3 sequence: CASSRQGQGYNEQFF. The CDR3 DNA is TGTGCCAGCAGCAGACAAGGACAGGGCTACAATGAGCAGTTCTTC.